This TCR beta chain was documented in a study of human T cells and chemical hapten exposure (dated by TCRdb to the early 2020s). Broadly, across the study: For sensitization, 2% DPC in acetone was applied to an approximately 2 cm by approximately 2 cm area of upper inner arm skin. Weekly therapeutic DPC doses were additionally applied to the scalp of patients throughout the roughly 23-week study period. Libraries were pooled for sequencing, and variation in per-sample TCR yields was attributed mainly to small differences in library volumes within the pool. Alopecia areata with under or over 50% scalp involvement, alopecia totalis and alopecia universalis were represented in the patient cohort, which was mostly female. The study tracked peripheral blood TCR repertoire changes in vivo during primary and secondary sensitization to the hapten diphenylcyclopropenone (DPC) in alopecia patients. Patient blood was sampled pre-sensitization (week 0) and at 2, 6 and about 24 weeks after DPC sensitization. Patch tests used Finn chambers with 0.01% DPC on the upper back, scored after 6 days by International Contact Dermatitis Research Group standards. Blood for TCR sequencing was provided by twenty-nine alopecia patients at one to four time points (pre-sensitization, 2, 6 and 24 weeks).

The sample's time point label, decoded: pre-sensitization, week 0. The treatment or condition label of this sample denotes: therapeutic diphenylcyclopropenone sensitization with weekly scalp DPC. At each patch-test visit, blood was drawn before the patch test was applied. Patients were considered eligible if aged 18 to 70, diagnosed with alopecia and deemed suitable for DPC therapy, and patients were excluded if pregnant. Total RNA was extracted from unfractionated whole blood collected in Tempus Blood RNA tubes. This clonotype was seen repeatedly, ten times or more. There is no known antigen for this receptor. There are no base qualities to consult, and no much larger clone falls within one base. Libraries were prepared through RACE. Reads for this sample came from a NextSeq 500. During library preparation, unique molecular identifiers were attached to individual cDNA molecules so that TCRs could be counted quantitatively and reproducibly. Both TCR alpha and TCR beta chains were sequenced from each blood RNA sample. As for the authors' bioinformatics: A median of around 96,000 TCRs per sample was observed, with a range of about 23,224 to 690,600. V, J and CDR3 annotation of the TCR reads was performed with the Decombinator software suite. For the PS versus PT1 abundance plots, all samples were subsampled to the same number of TCRs (28,000). TCRs were defined as expanded if absent before sensitization and observed at least eight times at the 2-week time point. TCRdb applied fastp at Q25 and MiXCR to the public reads, then kept only in-frame beta chains. Here each entry gathers all rows of one CDR3 protein and keeps the most common genes and DNA. The V and J calls, along with clone size, are taken from TCRdb and not from the paper's own processing. The sample records 300,000 to 450,000 distinct CDR3 sequences, 4.5% to 6% of which are singletons. Together, the top ten hold 2% to 3% of the sample.

V ends up 3 bases short and J 6 bases short, with an unmatched junction base count of 7. The CDR3 has 15 amino acids, counting the end cysteine and phenylalanine. The only DNA kept is the CDR3, 45 bases in frame from the first base. The germline V gene supplies CDR1 MNHNS and CDR2 SASEGT. What the research found in general, with its limitations: The number of PT1 expanded TCRs positively correlated with patch test score, significant at thresholds 8, 16 and 32 but not 4. Significantly more large CDR3 similarity clusters were formed by expanded TCRs than by pre-sensitization or healthy control sets, consistent with antigen-driven responses. DPC sensitization did not change the number of TCRs with a frequency above 1 in 1000, and there was no evidence of changes in global repertoire structure. Repeated subsampling changed both the strength of the expansion versus patch-test correlation and the threshold at which the correlation became significant. Because every patient had alopecia, a presumed autoimmune disease, the patients' immune response might differ from that of healthy individuals.

This sample comprised whole blood, obtained in connection with sensitization to the hapten diphenylcyclopropenone (DPC). The sequence is built from TRBV6-1 and TRBJ1-4, with 7 bases aligning to TRBD1. The origin of this receptor is a woman aged 45 to 65 with alopecia areata. Some clones in this sample may be carry-over from other donors' samples. The nucleotides are TGTGCCAGCAGTGAGAGGGACAGCGGGGATGAAAAACTGTTTTTT. This gives the protein CASSERDSGDEKLFF.